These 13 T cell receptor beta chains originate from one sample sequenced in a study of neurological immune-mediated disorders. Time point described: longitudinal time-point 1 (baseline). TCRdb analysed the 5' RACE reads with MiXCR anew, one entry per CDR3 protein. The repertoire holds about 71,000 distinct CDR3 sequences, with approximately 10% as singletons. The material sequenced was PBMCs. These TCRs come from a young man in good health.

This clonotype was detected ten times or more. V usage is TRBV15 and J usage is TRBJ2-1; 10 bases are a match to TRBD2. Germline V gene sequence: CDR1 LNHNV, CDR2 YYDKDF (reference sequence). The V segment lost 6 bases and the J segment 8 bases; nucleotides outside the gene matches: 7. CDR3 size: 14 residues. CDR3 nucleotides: TGTGCCACCAGATTGCCTAGCGGGAGTGATGAGCAGTTCTTC. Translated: CATRLPSGSDEQFF.

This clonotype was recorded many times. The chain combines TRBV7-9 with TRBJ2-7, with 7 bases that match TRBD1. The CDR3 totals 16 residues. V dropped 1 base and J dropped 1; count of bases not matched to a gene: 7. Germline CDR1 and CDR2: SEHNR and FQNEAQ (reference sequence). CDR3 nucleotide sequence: TGTGCCAGCAGCTTAGATTGGTCAGGGGGATCCTACGAGCAGTACTTC. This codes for CASSLDWSGGSYEQYF.

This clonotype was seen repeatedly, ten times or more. The chain's CDR3 is CASSLEGQGTYEQYF. CDR3 coding DNA: TGCGCCAGCAGCCTCGAGGGACAGGGGACCTACGAGCAGTACTTC. The chain uses TRBV4-1 and TRBJ2-7; 10 bases are a match to TRBD1. CDR3 length: 15 residues. V dropped 4 bases and J dropped 2; count of bases not matched to a gene: 5. Germline CDR1 is MGHRA and CDR2 is YSYEKL.

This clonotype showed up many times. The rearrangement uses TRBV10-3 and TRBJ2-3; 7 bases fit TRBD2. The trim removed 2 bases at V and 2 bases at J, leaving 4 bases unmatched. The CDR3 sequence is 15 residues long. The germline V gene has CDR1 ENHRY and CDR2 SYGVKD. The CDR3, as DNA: TGTGCCATCAGTGAGATTGCGGGGGTCACAGATACGCAGTATTTT. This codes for CAISEIAGVTDTQYF.

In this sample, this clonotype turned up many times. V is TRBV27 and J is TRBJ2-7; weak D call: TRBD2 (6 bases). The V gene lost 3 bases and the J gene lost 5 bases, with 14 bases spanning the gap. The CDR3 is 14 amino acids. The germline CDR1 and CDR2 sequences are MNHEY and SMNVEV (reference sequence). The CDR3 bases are TGTGCCAGCAGTTTGGCGGGAAAGAATAACGAGCAGTACTTC. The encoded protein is CASSLAGKNNEQYF.

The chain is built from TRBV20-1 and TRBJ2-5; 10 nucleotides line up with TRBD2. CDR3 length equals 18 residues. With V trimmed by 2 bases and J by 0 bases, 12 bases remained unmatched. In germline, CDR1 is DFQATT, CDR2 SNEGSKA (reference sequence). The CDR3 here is CSARPTLGLARYQETQYF. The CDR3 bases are TGCAGTGCTAGACCGACCCTGGGACTAGCGAGATACCAAGAGACCCAGTACTTC.

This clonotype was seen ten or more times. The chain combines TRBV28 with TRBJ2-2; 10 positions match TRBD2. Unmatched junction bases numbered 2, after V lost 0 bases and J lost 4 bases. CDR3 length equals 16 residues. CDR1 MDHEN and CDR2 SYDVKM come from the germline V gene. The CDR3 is CASSLWQREGTGELFF. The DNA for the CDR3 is TGTGCCAGCAGTTTATGGCAGCGGGAGGGCACCGGGGAGCTGTTTTTT.

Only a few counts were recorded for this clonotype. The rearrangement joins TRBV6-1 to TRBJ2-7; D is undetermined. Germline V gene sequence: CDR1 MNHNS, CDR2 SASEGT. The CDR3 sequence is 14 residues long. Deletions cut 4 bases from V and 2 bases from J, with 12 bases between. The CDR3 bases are TGTGCCAGCAGTGTGAGGACGGCGACCTACGAGCAGTACTTC. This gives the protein CASSVRTATYEQYF.

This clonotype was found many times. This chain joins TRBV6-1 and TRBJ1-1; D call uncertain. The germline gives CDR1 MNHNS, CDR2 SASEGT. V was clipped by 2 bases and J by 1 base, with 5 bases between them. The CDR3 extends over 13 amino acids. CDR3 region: CASSEWGNTEAFF. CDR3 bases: TGTGCCAGCAGTGAATGGGGGAACACTGAAGCTTTCTTT.

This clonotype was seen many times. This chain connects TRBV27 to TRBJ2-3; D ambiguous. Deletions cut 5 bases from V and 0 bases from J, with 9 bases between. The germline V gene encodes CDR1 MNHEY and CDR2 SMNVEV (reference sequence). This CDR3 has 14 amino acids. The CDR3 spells CASSPLGSTDTQYF. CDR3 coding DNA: TGTGCCAGCAGTCCCCTGGGGAGCACAGATACGCAGTATTTT.

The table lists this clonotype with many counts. The CDR3 is CASSFSARADADTQYF. In DNA form, the CDR3 reads TGCGCCAGCAGCTTTTCTGCGAGGGCAGACGCAGATACGCAGTATTTT. The chain has TRBV5-1 and TRBJ2-3; the D gene is possibly TRBD2 (5 bases). V was trimmed by 2 bases and J by 4 bases, leaving 17 bases between them. This CDR3 has 16 residues. Germline V gene data show CDR1 as SGHRS and CDR2 as YFSETQ.

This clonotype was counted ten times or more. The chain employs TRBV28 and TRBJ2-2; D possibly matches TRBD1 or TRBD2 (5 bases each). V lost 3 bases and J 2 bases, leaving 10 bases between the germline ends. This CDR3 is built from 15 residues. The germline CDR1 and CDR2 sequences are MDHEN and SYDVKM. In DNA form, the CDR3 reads TGTGCCAGCAGTTTCCAGGGACCTAACACCGGGGAGCTGTTTTTT. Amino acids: CASSFQGPNTGELFF.

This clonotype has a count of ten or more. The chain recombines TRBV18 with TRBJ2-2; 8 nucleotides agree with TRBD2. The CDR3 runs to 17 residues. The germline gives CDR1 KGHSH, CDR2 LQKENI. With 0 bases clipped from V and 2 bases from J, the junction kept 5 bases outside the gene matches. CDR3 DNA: TGTGCCAGCTCACCACCTCGGGGGGGAGTAAACACCGGGGAGCTGTTTTTT. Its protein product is CASSPPRGGVNTGELFF. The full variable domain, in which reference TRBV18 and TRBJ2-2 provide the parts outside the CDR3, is NAGVMQNPRHLVRRRGQEARLRCSPMKGHSHVYWYRQLPEEGLKFMVYLQKENIIDESGMPKERFSAEFPKEGPSILRIQQVVRGDSAAYFCASSPPRGGVNTGELFFGEGSRLTVL.